The 5 T cell receptor beta chains listed next were all sequenced from one sample in a study of CD8 T cells in Susac syndrome. With random hexamers, reverse transcription was performed on roughly 0.45 to 1 ug of RNA. From the immunoSEQ multiplex PCR reads, TCRdb called clonotypes with MiXCR, one entry per CDR3 protein. The repertoire consists of just over 300,000 distinct CDR3 sequences, with roughly nine tenths occurring once and the leading ten covering roughly 0.07%. The specimen sequenced was CD4+ T cells from PBMCs. The source is a human donor with multiple sclerosis.

This chain uses TRBV29-1 with TRBJ2-1; 7 bases are a match to TRBD2. V shed 7 bases, J shed 15 bases, and the junction held 12 bases outside the gene matches. CDR1 is SQVTM, CDR2 ANQGSEA, per germline. This CDR3 contains 11 residues. As DNA, the CDR3 is TGCAGCGCTTCCGAACCGGGACTACGGTTCTTC. Translating gives CSASEPGLRFF.

The chain is built from TRBV6-2 or TRBV6-3 and TRBJ1-6; a weak D match, TRBD1 (5 bases). The CDR3 is made up of 18 amino acids. Looked up from germline, CDR1 is MNHEY and CDR2 is SVGEGT. The V end lost 11 bases, the J end lost 4 bases, and 27 bases lay between the germline ends. Here the CDR3 reads CAVMRGDFGPSYNSPLHF. In nucleotides, the CDR3 is TGTGCCGTCATGCGAGGGGATTTCGGACCTTCTTATAATTCACCCCTCCACTTT.

This sequence joins TRBV5-4 and TRBJ1-6; D is unresolved. Germline V gene sequence: CDR1 SGHNT, CDR2 YYREEE (reference sequence). Trimming cost V 0 bases and J 0 bases, with 4 bases left between them. The CDR3 has 15 residues. Here the CDR3 DNA reads TGTGCCAGCAGCTTGGACAGCTCCTATAATTCACCCCTCCACTTT. Protein: CASSLDSSYNSPLHF.

The chain joins TRBV7-3 to TRBJ2-3; D remains ambiguous. The V gene's germline CDR1 is SGHTA and CDR2 FQGTGA. The V and J ends lost 5 bases and 2 bases respectively, with 8 bases between them. The CDR3 is made up of 13 amino acids. This chain's CDR3 is CASSPVNTDTQYF. The CDR3 DNA is TGTGCCAGCAGCCCCGTAAACACAGATACGCAGTATTTT.

The CDR3 protein is CSALTSGPDTQYF. Written as DNA, the CDR3 is TGCAGTGCTTTGACTAGCGGGCCAGATACGCAGTATTTT. The chain is built from TRBV20-1 and TRBJ2-3, with 10 bases identical to TRBD2. This CDR3 spans 13 amino acids. Trimming at V came to 5 bases and at J to 4 bases, leaving 3 bases not matched to a gene. Germline CDR1 and CDR2: DFQATT and SNEGSKA (reference sequence).